Each of the 15 T cell receptor beta chains below was sequenced from the same sample in a study of response to subunit inactivated influenza vaccine. TCRdb redid the calling of the RT-PCR reads with MiXCR, one entry per CDR3 protein. This sample has over 650,000 distinct CDR3 sequences, with about a fifth found just once. The source material was PBMCs from blood, sampled roughly 5 days after vaccination. The receptors shown here come from a man aged 45-60 years who received an inactivated influenza vaccine.

The chain recombines TRBV6-5 with TRBJ2-2; weak D call: TRBD2 (7 bases). Germline CDR1 MNHEY, CDR2 SVGAGI. Trimming left V 4 bases short and J 7 bases short, with 16 bases between. This CDR3 contains 15 residues. CDR3 DNA: TGTGCCAGCAGTTGGGGAGGGGGGCTGGACGGGGAGCTGTTTTTT. Translating it yields CASSWGGGLDGELFF.

The chain has TRBV4-3 and TRBJ1-6; D not resolved. Germline loops: CDR1 LGHNA, CDR2 YSLEER. The V gene lost 0 bases and the J gene lost 9 bases, with 6 bases spanning the gap. CDR3 length: 13 amino acids. CDR3 bases: TGCGCCAGCAGCCAAGATGGAGGTTCACCCCTCCACTTT. Translating it yields CASSQDGGSPLHF.

The chain joins TRBV20-1 to TRBJ1-1; D is possibly TRBD1 (5 bases). Germline lookup yields CDR1 DFQATT and CDR2 SNEGSKA (reference sequence). This CDR3 contains 14 residues. V was clipped by 5 bases and J by 5 bases, with 18 bases between them. The CDR3 DNA reads TGCAGTGCTCCCGACTTCAGGGTGAGGACTGAAGCTTTCTTT. Translation gives CSAPDFRVRTEAFF.

This clonotype was observed a few times. V and J are TRBV12-3 or TRBV12-4 and TRBJ1-2; D is ambiguous. The CDR3 is 12 amino acids. The ends were cut back, 6 bases at V and 5 bases at J, with 10 bases in the middle. The CDR3 region is CASSLYPYGYTF. The CDR3 DNA is TGTGCCAGCAGCCTCTATCCGTATGGCTACACCTTC.

The V call is TRBV29-1, the J call TRBJ2-7; D may be TRBD2 (6 bases). CDR1 is SQVTM and CDR2 is ANQGSEA in the germline V gene. The V and J ends lost 4 bases and 2 bases respectively, with 12 bases between them. The CDR3 covers 13 residues. CDR3 DNA sequence: TGCAGCGTTGTAGTGGGGGGTCCCTACGAGCAGTACTTC. Its translation is CSVVVGGPYEQYF.

This clonotype was found a few times. The V and J genes are TRBV5-1 and TRBJ2-1; D remains ambiguous. The germline V and J ends were trimmed by 4 bases and 4 bases, with 15 bases remaining between them. This CDR3 spans 15 amino acids. Germline values: CDR1 SGHRS, CDR2 YFSETQ. The CDR3 DNA is TGCGCCAGCAGCATCGTCGGAGCCGTGTACAATGAGCAGTTCTTC. Its translation: CASSIVGAVYNEQFF.

The sample holds a few counts of this clonotype. The chain couples TRBV9 to TRBJ2-5, with D unclear. This CDR3 is built from 15 residues. With 2 bases removed from V and 5 bases from J, the gap between germline ends came to 16 bases. Germline lookup yields CDR1 SGDLS and CDR2 YYNGEE. The CDR3 coding sequence is TGTGCCAGCAGCGTCCTAACGGGCCCTAGGGAGACCCAGTACTTC. Its protein product is CASSVLTGPRETQYF.

Of note for this clonotype: Germline is not matched at one junction end, which may reflect a read error. The rearrangement links TRBV10-3 to TRBJ1-3; D not resolved. The CDR3 runs 15 residues. Germline V gene data show CDR1 as ENHRY and CDR2 as SYGVKD. The CDR3 region is CAINEDGSSGNTIYF. CDR3 nucleotide sequence: TGTGCCATCAATGAGGACGGTTCCTCTGGAAACACCATATATTTT.

This chain uses TRBV15 with TRBJ2-1; tentatively, D is TRBD2 (6 bases). Germline values: CDR1 LNHNV, CDR2 YYDKDF (reference sequence). The CDR3 consists of 19 residues. Trimming removed 5 bases at V and 0 bases at J, with 23 bases between. Here the CDR3 reads CATSLTATSWSLSYNEQFF. In DNA, the CDR3 is TGTGCCACCAGCCTTACTGCTACTAGCTGGAGCCTCTCCTACAATGAGCAGTTCTTC. Full variable domain (rest looked up from reference TRBV15 and TRBJ2-1): DAMVIQNPRYQVTQFGKPVTLSCSQTLNHNVMYWYQQKSSQAPKLLFHYYDKDFNNEADTPDNFQSRRPNTSFCFLDIRSPGLGDTAMYLCATSLTATSWSLSYNEQFFGPGTRLTVL.

CDR3 in amino acids: CASSPRDRGRNEQFF. CDR3 DNA sequence: TGCGCCAGCAGCCCCCGGGACAGGGGGCGTAATGAGCAGTTCTTC. The gene calls are TRBV5-1 and TRBJ2-1, with TRBD1 matching over 12 bases. Trimming cost V 4 bases and J 7 bases; bases outside gene matches: 6. This CDR3 contains 15 residues. Looked up from germline, CDR1 is SGHRS and CDR2 is YFSETQ.

In its sample, this clonotype was seen once. The rearrangement joins TRBV5-4 to TRBJ2-7; 13 bases are shared with TRBD2. CDR1 is SGHNT, CDR2 YYREEE, per germline (reference sequence). The trim removed 0 bases at V and 7 bases at J, leaving 10 bases unmatched. The CDR3 consists of 17 residues. CDR3 sequence (DNA): TGTGCCAGCAGCTTGGGACTAGCGGGAGGAGGATTGGGGGAGCAGTACTTC. Protein sequence: CASSLGLAGGGLGEQYF.

At least ten counts were recorded for this clonotype. This sequence joins TRBV12-3 or TRBV12-4 and TRBJ2-1; no firm D call. This CDR3 region has 15 residues. Trimming pared 7 bases from V and 8 bases from J, leaving 21 bases between. The CDR3 reads CASILTTQGLHEQFF. CDR3 coding DNA: TGTGCCAGCATACTAACTACCCAAGGATTGCATGAGCAGTTCTTC.

The chain combines TRBV12-3 or TRBV12-4 with TRBJ1-5; D perhaps matches TRBD1 (5 bases). Deletions cut 8 bases from V and 11 bases from J, with 13 bases between. The CDR3 has 11 residues. The CDR3, as DNA: TGTGCCAGCTCCCTTCGGGGGGCCCAGCATTTT. This codes for CASSLRGAQHF.

V gene TRBV6-1 combines with J gene TRBJ2-3, with 9 bases lining up with TRBD1. V trimming: 3 bases; J trimming: 3 bases; junction bases outside the gene matches: 4. This CDR3 spans 15 amino acids. The V gene's germline CDR1 is MNHNS and CDR2 SASEGT. CDR3 coding DNA: TGTGCCAGCAGTGACCGGGACAGGGTTACAGATACGCAGTATTTT. This sequence encodes CASSDRDRVTDTQYF.

The gene calls are TRBV21-1 and TRBJ1-1; the table gives TRBD1 as D, unverified against the DNA. TRBV21-1 is a documented pseudogene. CDR3 size: 15 residues. The CDR3 spells CASSGGSHLNTEAFF. Written as DNA, the CDR3 is TGTGCCAGCAGCGGGGGCAGCCACTTGAACACTGAAGCTTTCTTT.